Sequencing of this T cell receptor (beta chain) was carried out in a study of shared clonotypes between healthy human individuals. Whole-study findings and limits: Sampling included only blood; tissue repertoires likely differ.

A note on this clone: Its target is unknown.

Sequencing used immunoSEQ multiplex PCR; TCRdb keeps in-frame clones, though not all of them. The repertoire holds some 2 million clones, with about 95% as singletons. This CDR3 contains 14 residues. CDR1 and CDR2 from the germline V gene are SGDLS and YYNGEE. V lost 4 bases and J 1 base, leaving 8 bases between the germline ends. The rearrangement uses TRBV9 and TRBJ2-2; D is possibly TRBD1 (7 bases). This clonotype originated in a man aged 18 to 30 in good health. Sequencing was carried out using naive CD4+ T cells sorted from blood. The subset: CD45RA+ positively selected. CDR3: CASSQGGNTGELFF. The CDR3, as DNA: TGTGCCAGCAGCCAGGGGGGGAACACCGGGGAGCTGTTTTTT.